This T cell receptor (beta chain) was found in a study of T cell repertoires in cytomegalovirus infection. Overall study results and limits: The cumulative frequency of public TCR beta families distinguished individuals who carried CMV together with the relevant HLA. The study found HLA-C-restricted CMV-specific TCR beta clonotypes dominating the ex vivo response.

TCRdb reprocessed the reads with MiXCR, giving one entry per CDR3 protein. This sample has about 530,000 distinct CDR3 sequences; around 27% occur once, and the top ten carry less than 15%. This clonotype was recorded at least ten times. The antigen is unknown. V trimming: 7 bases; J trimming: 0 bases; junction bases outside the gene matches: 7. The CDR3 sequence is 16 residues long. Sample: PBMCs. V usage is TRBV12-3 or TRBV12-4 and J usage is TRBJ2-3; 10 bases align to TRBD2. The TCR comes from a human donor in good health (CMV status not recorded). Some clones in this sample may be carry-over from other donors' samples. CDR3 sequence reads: CASTLLAGFSTDTQYF. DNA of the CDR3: TGTGCCAGCACCCTACTAGCGGGGTTTAGCACAGATACGCAGTATTTT.